These 14 T cell receptor beta chains were sequenced from one sample in a study of blood T cell repertoires in COVID-19. Some clones are missing from TCRdb's copy, which holds only in-frame ones; the method was immunoSEQ multiplex PCR. Found here are approximately 300,000 clones, 65% to 90% of them singletons; the top ten hold over 9.5%. Sequencing was carried out using PBMCs or T cells enriched from blood (not recorded which). The receptors shown here come from a woman between 18 and 30 years old who had recovered from COVID-19.

This chain uses TRBV18 with TRBJ1-1; 7 nucleotides align to TRBD1. Germline assignment: CDR1 KGHSH and CDR2 LQKENI. This CDR3 has 14 residues. V dropped 3 bases and J dropped 3; count of bases not matched to a gene: 4. CDR3 bases: TGTGCCAGCTCACCCTGGGACAGCCACACTGAAGCTTTCTTT. This translates into CASSPWDSHTEAFF.

The chain couples TRBV7-9 to TRBJ1-1; D unresolved. Between the trimmed V and J ends, which lost 5 bases and 0 bases, there was a span of 10 bases. The CDR3 has 14 amino acids. The germline gives CDR1 SEHNR, CDR2 FQNEAQ (reference sequence). Here the CDR3 DNA reads TGTGCCAGCAGCCCCGAAGCACTGAACACTGAAGCTTTCTTT. Protein sequence: CASSPEALNTEAFF.

This chain links TRBV5-1 with TRBJ2-7; 7 bases are shared with TRBD2. The germline V gene has CDR1 SGHRS and CDR2 YFSETQ. Losses at the gene ends were 0 bases for V and 3 bases for J; bases not matched to a gene: 6. The CDR3 is made up of 15 amino acids. The CDR3 reads CASSLAGAGNYEQYF. The CDR3 DNA is TGCGCCAGCAGCTTGGCCGGAGCGGGAAACTACGAGCAGTACTTC.

The chain employs TRBV19 and TRBJ1-2, with D unclear. Between the trimmed V and J ends, which lost 0 bases and 8 bases, there was a span of 13 bases. The CDR3 length is 14 residues. Germline CDR1 is LNHDA and CDR2 is SQIVND (reference sequence). In DNA, the CDR3 is TGTGCCAGTAGTATAGATCACGGGGAACGGGGCTACACCTTC. This sequence encodes CASSIDHGERGYTF.

The chain recombines TRBV6-5 with TRBJ1-4, with D maybe TRBD1 (5 bases). V gave up 5 bases and J gave up 6 bases, with 13 bases separating them. The CDR3 is 14 residues long. The germline V gene encodes CDR1 MNHEY and CDR2 SVGAGI. CDR3 in amino acids: CASSKIDSYEKLFF. Here the CDR3 DNA reads TGTGCCAGCAGTAAGATAGACAGTTATGAAAAACTGTTTTTT.

CDR3 protein: CASSEPTDTQYF. CDR3 bases: TGTGCCAGCAGTGAACCTACAGATACGCAGTATTTT. This sequence joins TRBV2 and TRBJ2-3; D is unresolved. Germline CDR1 reads SNHLY; CDR2 reads FYNNEI. This CDR3 contains 12 residues. V lost 2 bases and J lost 3, with 3 bases in between. The full variable domain, its missing parts supplied by reference TRBV2 and TRBJ2-3, is EPEVTQTPSHQVTQMGQEVILRCVPISNHLYFYWYRQILGQKVEFLVSFYNNEISEKSEIFDDQFSVERPDGSNFTLKIRSTKLEDSAMYFCASSEPTDTQYFGPGTRLTVL.

This clone was recorded only once. The V and J genes are TRBV27 and TRBJ2-7; D perhaps matches TRBD2 (5 bases). CDR3 size: 14 residues. Germline V gene data show CDR1 as MNHEY and CDR2 as SMNVEV (reference sequence). Trimming took off 5 bases at V and 2 bases at J, with 13 bases between the two ends. The CDR3 region is CASSTGFNAYEQYF. CDR3 bases: TGTGCCAGCAGTACGGGGTTCAATGCCTACGAGCAGTACTTC.

CDR3 sequence (DNA): TGTGCCAGCAGGGACGAGGGAGAGACCCAGTACTTC. Its protein is CASRDEGETQYF. This rearrangement joins TRBV11-1 to TRBJ2-5, with D maybe TRBD2 (5 bases). The ends were cut back, 6 bases at V and 4 bases at J, with 9 bases in the middle. The CDR3 totals 12 residues. CDR1 is SGHAT, CDR2 FQDESV, per germline (reference sequence). Filled out from reference TRBV11-1 and TRBJ2-5, the complete variable domain reads EAEVAQSPRYKITEKSQAVAFWCDPISGHATLYWYRQILGQGPELLVQFQDESVVDDSQLPKDRFSAERLKGVDSTLKIQPAELGDSAMYLCASRDEGETQYFGPGTRLLVL.

The rearrangement links TRBV4-1 to TRBJ1-2; D unresolved. V was pared by 1 base and J by 7 bases, with 16 bases between. The CDR3 runs 15 residues. Germline-derived CDR1 and CDR2 are MGHRA and YSYEKL. The CDR3 spells CASSQGTGVDGGYTF. The CDR3, as DNA: TGCGCCAGCAGCCAAGGGACCGGGGTTGACGGTGGCTACACCTTC.

This chain connects TRBV29-1 to TRBJ1-1; D remains ambiguous. Germline assignment: CDR1 SQVTM and CDR2 ANQGSEA. V was shortened by 1 base and J by 5 bases, with 14 bases between the two germline ends. This CDR3 is 14 amino acids long. This chain's CDR3 is CSVEGSGPGTEAFF. Written as DNA, the CDR3 is TGCAGCGTTGAAGGATCCGGGCCGGGAACTGAAGCTTTCTTT.

The rearrangement links TRBV7-9 to TRBJ2-1; a weak D match, TRBD2 (5 bases). This CDR3 is built from 13 residues. Trimming took 9 bases from V and 0 from J, leaving 9 bases between them. Germline CDR1 is SEHNR and CDR2 is FQNEAQ (reference sequence). CDR3 loop: CASSGVSYNEQFF. The CDR3 nucleotides are TGTGCCAGTTCCGGGGTCTCCTACAATGAGCAGTTCTTC.

The V gene is TRBV27, the J gene TRBJ1-1, with 8 positions matching TRBD1. Germline V gene data show CDR1 as MNHEY and CDR2 as SMNVEV (reference sequence). The CDR3 is 14 amino acids. Losses at the gene ends were 3 bases for V and 11 bases for J; bases not matched to a gene: 11. CDR3 sequence reads: CASSFSIRTGIAFF. DNA of the CDR3: TGTGCCAGCAGTTTCTCTATCCGGACAGGGATCGCTTTCTTT.

This clone was counted a single time. Different DNA sequences within this sample yield the same CDR3. The chain links TRBV30 to TRBJ1-5; D possibly corresponds to TRBD1 (5 bases). CDR1 GTSNPN and CDR2 SVGIG come from the germline V gene (reference sequence). The CDR3 contains 12 residues. V was trimmed by 2 bases and J by 4 bases, leaving 6 bases between them. The CDR3 bases are TGTGCCTGGAGTAGGGGAAATCAGCCCCAGCATTTT. This sequence encodes CAWSRGNQPQHF.

V gene TRBV10-3 combines with J gene TRBJ2-1, with D possibly being TRBD1 (6 bases). CDR1 is ENHRY, CDR2 SYGVKD, per germline. V was clipped by 4 bases and J by 6 bases, with 16 bases between them. The CDR3 extends over 15 amino acids. The CDR3 DNA reads TGTGCCATCAGTGCAGGACAGTCAGATCTCAATGAGCAGTTCTTC. Amino acids: CAISAGQSDLNEQFF.